This T cell receptor (beta chain) was sequenced in a study of blood T cells in healthy people across ages. At the level of the study: With template switching, about one barcoded beta molecule was captured per two T cells. General study points: Long-lived and aged donors differed, with more naive CD4+ cells and higher diversity in the long-lived. The diversity estimates, figures obtained from one million T cells, were considered underestimates.

In germline, CDR1 is MGHRA, CDR2 YSYEKL. CDR3 size: 15 residues. V was clipped by 2 bases and J by 8 bases, with 19 bases between them. It was with a sample-barcoded 5' primer and a J-beta primer mix that a second PCR of roughly 7 to 12 cycles was run. TCRdb independently ran MiXCR on the 5' RACE reads; one entry per CDR3 protein. The table has about 970,000 distinct CDR3 sequences, roughly 50% seen once. This clonotype was picked up a small number of times. Its antigen remains unidentified. The rearrangement joins TRBV4-1 to TRBJ2-7, with a possible D match to TRBD1 (8 bases). Sequenced material: blood. The receptor was isolated from a woman between 55 and 75 years old in good health. CDR3 region: CASSQPRQGRGKQYF. The CDR3 DNA reads as TGCGCCAGCAGCCAACCTAGACAGGGGCGGGGGAAGCAGTACTTC.